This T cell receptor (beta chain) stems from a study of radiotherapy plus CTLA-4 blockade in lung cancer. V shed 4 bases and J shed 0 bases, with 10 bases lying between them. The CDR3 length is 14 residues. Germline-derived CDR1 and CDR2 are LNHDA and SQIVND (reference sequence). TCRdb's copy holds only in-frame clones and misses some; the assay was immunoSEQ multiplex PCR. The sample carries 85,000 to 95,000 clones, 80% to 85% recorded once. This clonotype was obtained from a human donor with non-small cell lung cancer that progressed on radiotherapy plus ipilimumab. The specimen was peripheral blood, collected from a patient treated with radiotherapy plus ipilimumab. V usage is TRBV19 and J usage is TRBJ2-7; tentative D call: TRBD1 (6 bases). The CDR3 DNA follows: TGTGCCAGTAGTAATCCAGGGGCCTCCTACGAGCAGTACTTC. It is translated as CASSNPGASYEQYF.